The sequence of this T cell receptor beta chain was determined in a study of shared clonotypes between healthy human individuals. How the authors handled the data: Filtering differed, since immunoSEQ gave only junction sequences and no quality scores. The protocol was immunoSEQ multiplex PCR, while the TCRdb copy is restricted to in-frame clones and leaves out a portion. V, J and clone size reflect that table, while D and trimming were determined from the DNA. Here the sample spans about 2.3 million clones, roughly 93% being singletons. The V and J ends lost 0 bases and 5 bases respectively, with 14 bases between them. Germline-derived CDR1 and CDR2 are SGDLS and YYNGEE. The CDR3 covers 15 residues.

The genes are TRBV9 and TRBJ2-5; D possibly corresponds to TRBD1 (6 bases). The origin of this receptor is a man aged 18 to 30 in good health. Some clones in this sample may be carry-over from other donors' samples. Sequencing used naive CD4+ T cells from PBMCs. Documented subset: CD45RA+ positively selected. The CDR3 protein is CASSVEDRSGETQYF. Here the CDR3 DNA reads TGTGCCAGCAGCGTAGAAGACAGGTCGGGGGAGACCCAGTACTTC.